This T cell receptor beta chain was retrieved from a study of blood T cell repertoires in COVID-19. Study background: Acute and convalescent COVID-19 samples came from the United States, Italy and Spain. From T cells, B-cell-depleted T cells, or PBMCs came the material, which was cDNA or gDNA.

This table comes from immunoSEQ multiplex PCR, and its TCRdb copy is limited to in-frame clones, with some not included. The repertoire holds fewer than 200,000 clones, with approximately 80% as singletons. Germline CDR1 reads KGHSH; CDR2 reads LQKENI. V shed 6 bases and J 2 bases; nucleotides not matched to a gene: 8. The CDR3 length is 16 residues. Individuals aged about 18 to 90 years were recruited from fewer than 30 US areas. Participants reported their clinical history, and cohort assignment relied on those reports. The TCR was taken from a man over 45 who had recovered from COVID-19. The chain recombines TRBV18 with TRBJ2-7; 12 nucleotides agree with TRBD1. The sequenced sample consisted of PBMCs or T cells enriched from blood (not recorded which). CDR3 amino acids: CASSPGTGGSPYEQYF. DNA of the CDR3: TGTGCCAGCTCGCCTGGGACAGGGGGCAGCCCCTACGAGCAGTACTTC.